Only a few counts were recorded for the clone carrying this T cell receptor beta chain. Trimming stripped 0 bases from V and 5 bases from J, with 11 bases between. CDR3 size: 15 residues. Germline V gene sequence: CDR1 MNHNY, CDR2 SVGAGI (reference sequence). Combining iRepertoire HTBI primers with Arm-PCR of CDR3 regions, the authors built TCR beta libraries. TCRdb re-derived calls from the multiplex PCR reads in MiXCR, one entry per CDR3 protein. Of about 290,000 distinct CDR3 sequences listed, 22% are singletons. Time point meaning: persistent/refractory GD, antithyroid drugs over 5 years with positive TRAb. PBMC RNA served as the TCR library source. Xi'an, China, was home to the endocrinology department that provided patients. The sample comes from a study of regulatory T cells in long-lasting Graves disease.

The source of this sequence is a female donor with Graves disease. The chain recombines TRBV6-6 with TRBJ1-5, with D unresolved. Here the sequenced sample was peripheral blood mononuclear cells (PBMCs), taken when the disease was refractory, from a patient treated with antithyroid drugs. As DNA, the CDR3 is TGTGCCAGCAGTTACTCGAGAGGTGGGGATCAGCCCCAGCATTTT. Amino acids: CASSYSRGGDQPQHF.